The present T cell receptor (beta chain) was sequenced within a study of cytomegalovirus exposure and HLA in healthy donors (dated by TCRdb to the late 2010s). Regarding the study in general: According to an earlier analysis of a few hundred of the donors, 200 million or so T cells yielded over 100 million unique TCR beta sequences and around 300 Gb of sequence data. Around 330 gigabases of sequencing data and 91 million or so unique TCR sequences made up an early release that covered fewer than 650 HLA-typed donors. Of the roughly 430 genotyped donors, around 81% fell in the genetic ancestry cluster associated with self-reported Caucasian donors. The study was designed to test whether signatures of past pathogen exposure could be identified by cataloging public T cell receptors. The T cell repertoires of several hundred subjects were profiled by immunosequencing and related to cytomegalovirus serostatus. A separate validation cohort of 100 to 150 different subjects was used in addition to the 666-subject first cohort. The study combined high-throughput TCR immunosequencing, statistical association of individual TCRs with disease status, and machine learning to predict cytomegalovirus infection status. To study patterns of TCR occurrence, a later analysis re-analyzed previously published TCR beta repertoires from 500 to 850 donors and added high-resolution HLA genotyping. Rather than using new phenotypic data, the later analysis identified candidate immune exposures from TCR beta sequences and from how often those sequences occurred across donors. An earlier analysis of more than 450 of the donors used high-throughput TCR beta sequencing to judge whether each TCR beta V gene segment behaved as functional or pseudogenic. Alongside the repertoire data, information on donor age, sex, ethnicity and CMV serostatus was compiled. A later genetic analysis used genome-wide SNP genotypes for about 60% of the roughly 670 donors, treating that subset as a discovery cohort. All discovery cohort repertoires had been generated on a single sequencing platform. HLA typing covered class I and class II loci at four-digit resolution. The number of typed donors differed by locus: about 620-640 for A, B, C, DRB1 and DQB1; approximately 520 for DQA1; 606 for DPA1; and some 450 for DPB1. Because of strong linkage in the cohort, roughly five DR-DQ haplotypes were treated as single units for association and clustering. Among some 400 genotyped donors of the cohort, an average of 235,054 unique TCR beta nucleotide sequences were sequenced per donor, around 18% of them non-productive.

The cohort was made up of under 800 healthy bone marrow donors. All cohort members were sampled while nominally healthy, although unrecorded immune exposures were likely present. The donor was CMV seronegative and belonged to the group of approximately 320 seronegative cohort members. A peripheral blood sample was provided by each donor, and peripheral blood mononuclear cells were used for TCR beta sequencing. The Qiagen DNeasy Blood Extraction Kit was used to extract genomic DNA from the blood cell samples. V and J lose 7 bases and 4 bases, and a span of 14 bases separates them. The CDR3 starts with the cysteine, ends with the phenylalanine, and has 13 residues. Only CDR3 DNA is held: 39 bases, read in frame from base 1. Looking up the germline V gene yields CDR1 SNHLY and CDR2 FYNNEI. On this clone: Its recognized antigen is unknown. Base qualities are missing; no much larger clone stands one base away.

Results the study describes overall, beyond this receptor: A further reported finding was that TCR beta sequences accurately predicted the HLA-A and HLA-B alleles for most subjects in the first cohort. The presence/absence analyses assumed that sequencing depth was roughly uniform across donors, and that assumption may not be true. An association between a missense DCLRE1C variant and V-gene and J-gene trimming of TCR beta chains was found in a later genetic analysis and replicated in an independent cohort. Because the 87-base-pair reads could not distinguish some IMGT-functional V segments, including TRBV6-2 and TRBV6-3, those segments were excluded. Because HLA typing was unavailable for some donors at each locus, only the typed subset was used in association tests. Linkage disequilibrium might explain the correlated functional status among segregating V segments, but an unknown experimental factor could not be excluded. The authors suggested that the approach could potentially be generalized to other disease states and immunological phenotypes. In an earlier analysis of several hundred of the donors, most TCR beta V segments were observed in productive rearrangements about 87% or about 30% of the time, broadly matching IMGT annotations. Specific HLA alleles were associated with 18,000 or so TCR beta sequences at a false discovery rate of 0.05 in a later analysis. When HLA alleles, especially DR and DQ, strongly co-occurred, TCR associations were difficult to assign to individual alleles. In a later analysis, TCR association rates were found to vary across HLA loci, with the most associated TCRs seen for DRB1 alleles and the fewest for HLA-C alleles. In a later analysis, HLA-associated TCR beta chains were found to be more clonally expanded and to have lower generation probabilities than equally common non-associated chains. Most CMV-associated TCR beta chains appeared to be HLA-restricted in a later analysis, and the HLA associations seemed to be driven largely by CMV exposure. According to a later analysis, parvovirus B19, influenza, CMV and Epstein-Barr virus appeared linked to several top co-occurrence clusters. Across donors, most TCR sequences were observed very rarely, whereas some public TCRs were present in many individuals. In vitro tests confirmed that a few of the cytomegalovirus-associated TCR beta chains recognize cytomegalovirus antigens. The classifier was reported to diagnose cytomegalovirus status with high specificity and sensitivity in both the original and validation cohorts. Compared with the 666-donor mean, donors in an Asian-associated ancestry cluster had fewer N-insertions in productive TCRs, according to a later genetic analysis. Because counts were too low, 15 to 20 rarely observed V segments, including chromosome 9 orphons, were excluded from the earlier analysis of around 590 of the donors. The study gave a list of under 200 TCR beta chains associated with cytomegalovirus. For the cohort, immune exposure information was limited to CMV serostatus. In this cohort, only TCR beta chains were sequenced, and detectable features were limited by the absence of alpha or paired-chain data. A cluster of highly shared sequence variants was judged likely to represent a technical artifact of the sequencing pipeline.

Library method: the immunoSEQ multiplex PCR assay. For the multiplex PCR, a mixture combining 60 forward primers for TCR Vbeta segments and 13 reverse primers for TCR Jbeta segments was used. The CDR3 region of rearranged TCR beta genes was amplified from genomic DNA with a multiplex PCR assay. The amplified TCR beta libraries were sequenced on the Illumina HiSeq System as 87-base-pair reads. The authors' pipeline ran thus. A later analysis tallied around 82 million unique TCR beta chains across the approximately 670 repertoires, and some 12 million of those chains were shared by two or more donors. Raw reads were error-corrected and collapsed into unique sequences by a nearest-neighbor algorithm in which closely related sequences were merged to remove PCR and sequencing errors. To assign V, D and J gene segments, CDR3 sequences were aligned to IMGT reference sequences. For a sequence to be retained, a match of at least six nucleotides to both a V gene segment and a J gene segment was required. A rearrangement counted as productive if the CDR3 had no stop codons and remained in frame with V and J, and every other rearrangement counted as non-productive. Following IMGT convention, CDR3 was defined as the stretch from the second conserved V-encoded cysteine up to the conserved J-encoded phenylalanine. In an earlier analysis of approximately 500 of the donors, sequences lacking an unambiguous match to a single V gene segment were excluded. In an earlier analysis of roughly 500 of the donors, V segments were called functional above 56.7% productive rearrangements and were called segregating when the between-donor standard deviation exceeded 5%. A statistical classification framework was developed to diagnose cytomegalovirus status using the catalog of TCR beta chain sequences. A later analysis assigned V and J genes by comparing TCR nucleotide sequences with IMGT/GENE-DB human TR gene sequences. A later analysis assigned CDR3 sequences and most-parsimonious VDJ recombination scenarios with the TCRdist pipeline. In a later analysis, every TCR beta chain was defined by the combination of its CDR3 amino acid sequence and its V-gene family, and reads without a unique V-gene family were dropped. As a way to deal with suspected cross-contamination and a sequencing artifact, a later analysis dropped more than 500 nucleotide sequences that were highly shared and had low generation probability. In a later analysis, a clonal expansion index for each public chain was calculated from normalized within-repertoire ranks of inferred template counts. In a later analysis, generation probabilities were computed with a VDJ recombination model fitted to out-of-frame rearrangements, and the resulting probabilities were checked against IGoR. Hypergeometric tests were used in a later analysis to score TCR-TCR, TCR-HLA and TCR-CMV co-occurrence, with a repertoire-size bias correction applied to the TCR pairs. In a later analysis, false discovery rates were estimated by permuting HLA or CMV assignments 20 times. A later analysis grouped co-occurring TCRs with DBSCAN, adding TCRdist sequence similarity when clustering within HLA-allele-positive subsets. Repertoires with fewer than 30,000 or more than 120,000 public chains were left out of co-occurrence clustering, as were five repertoires with anomalous nucleotide sharing. TCRdb re-hosts the immuneACCESS table, in-frame sequences only. Its copies lack some clones; in the studies checked, an unresolved V gene accounts for under half of them, and the cause for the rest is not known. V and J calls and clone size come straight from that table; D and trimming were deduced from the DNA. Here the sample has 250,000 to 300,000 clones; about nine tenths occur a single time. 1.7% of the sample goes to the ten largest clones.

Sequenced sample: PBMCs. This sequence uses TRBV2 and TRBJ2-7, with TRBD1 tentatively as D gene (6 bases match). The sequence came from a girl aged 2 to 10 in good health and CMV-seronegative. The bases read TGTGCCAGCAATCACAACAGGGCGTACGAGCAGTACTTC. Its coded protein is CASNHNRAYEQYF.